A selection of T cell receptor beta chains follows, all from one sample in a study of blood T cell repertoires in COVID-19. Produced via immunoSEQ multiplex PCR; TCRdb's table is partial and in-frame only. The sample includes 300,000 to 400,000 clones, around 89% seen only once; the top ten take about 3.9%. The sample consisted of peripheral blood. The source is a woman aged 45-60 years with active or convalescent COVID-19. The conserved cysteine and the conserved F or W are not part of the CDR3 here.

v_call,j_call,cdr3_aa
TRBV3-1/TRBV3-2,TRBJ2-3,ASSQGVWGGDTQY
TRBV7-2,TRBJ1-1,ASSANRGPNTEAF
TRBV13,TRBJ2-7,ASSDSGGTYEQY
TRBV29-1,TRBJ2-5,SGSTGSGGTQY
TRBV6-6,TRBJ2-7,ASSRSTGQLGYEQY
TRBV2,TRBJ2-1,ASSVREAYNEQF
TRBV7-2,TRBJ2-7,ASSLEAGSHEQY
TRBV6-4,TRBJ1-2,ASSVGTGYGYT
TRBV30,TRBJ2-1,AWTDGTSVNEQF
TRBV28,TRBJ1-3,ASSPPGNSGNTIY
TRBV9,TRBJ1-2,ASSVGQGGYYGYT
TRBV19,TRBJ1-1,ASSWGQPLRFEAF
TRBV28,TRBJ1-3,AGGTAGNTIY
TRBV11-2,TRBJ1-1,ATQGQTNTEAF
TRBV28,TRBJ2-5,ASSPGQGADIVQETQY
TRBV19,TRBJ2-7,ASSIWGTSGTYEQY
TRBV2,TRBJ2-3,ASIGLAGVTDTQY
TRBV29-1,TRBJ1-2,SVQVRVRSYGYT
TRBV27,TRBJ1-2,ASSLNPASGYT
TRBV5-1,TRBJ2-3,ASKDRVGVAADTQY
TRBV4-1,TRBJ1-4,ASSFRDSRLTNEKLF
TRBV6-5,TRBJ1-2,ASSRGQDYGYT
TRBV19,TRBJ1-2,ASRQGAYTNYGYT
TRBV7-9,TRBJ2-7,ASSLRGAYEQY
TRBV6-4,TRBJ1-1,ATRGQGNTEAF
TRBV9,TRBJ2-4,ASSVLAGGAKNIQY
TRBV18,TRBJ2-4,ASSPPPGIAKNIQY
TRBV15,TRBJ1-6,ATRAGARTGSSSPLH
TRBV9,TRBJ2-2,ASGVPSGRSPGELF
TRBV4-3,TRBJ1-2,ASSQDWGDVAF
TRBV4-1,TRBJ1-5,ASSQGRGVGQPQH
TRBV28,TRBJ1-2,ACERGQYSGYT
TRBV7-3,TRBJ1-1,ASSYDRNTEAF
TRBV7-2,TRBJ2-5,ASSLWTGGGETQY
TRBV29-1,TRBJ2-7,SVEEGSGYEQY
TRBV19,TRBJ1-5,ASSYTGGTNQPQH
TRBV6-2/TRBV6-3,TRBJ2-5,ASSSDSGTQY
TRBV7-6,TRBJ2-1,ASSLGMGDYNEQF
TRBV28,TRBJ1-2,ASSFGTGANYGYT
TRBV30,TRBJ1-1,AWREEQGPTKEAF
TRBV7-6,TRBJ1-2,ASSLDPKGAGNDGYT
TRBV27,TRBJ1-4,ASSLLGAGNEKLF
TRBV7-9,TRBJ1-1,ASRRDYLRSTEAF
TRBV28,TRBJ2-7,ASSSPGQGGYEQY
TRBV10-3,TRBJ1-6,AIKGGVGSPLH
TRBV4-3,TRBJ1-4,ASSQDGGKLF
TRBV29-1,TRBJ2-1,SVGPGGMEF
TRBV27,TRBJ2-1,ASSLLPGGPSHEQF
TRBV6-2/TRBV6-3,TRBJ1-1,ASSSAVEAF